The source of this T cell receptor beta chain is a study of cytomegalovirus exposure and HLA in healthy donors. 60 Vbeta and 13 Jbeta primers were used in PCR. This table comes from immunoSEQ multiplex PCR, and its TCRdb copy is limited to in-frame clones, with some not included. The sample lists around 90,000 clones, roughly 86% seen once, with 9% to 12% in the top ten. The CDR3 is 17 residues long. CDR1 is MDHEN and CDR2 is SYDVKM in the germline V gene. V was pared by 2 bases and J by 3 bases, with 9 bases of the junction left unmatched. V usage is TRBV28 and J usage is TRBJ2-1; 8 bases map to TRBD2. The sequencing sample was made of PBMCs. The source is a human donor in good health. CDR3 region: CASSLAPGTRYYNEQFF. In DNA form, the CDR3 reads TGTGCCAGCAGTTTAGCCCCAGGGACTAGATACTACAATGAGCAGTTCTTC.